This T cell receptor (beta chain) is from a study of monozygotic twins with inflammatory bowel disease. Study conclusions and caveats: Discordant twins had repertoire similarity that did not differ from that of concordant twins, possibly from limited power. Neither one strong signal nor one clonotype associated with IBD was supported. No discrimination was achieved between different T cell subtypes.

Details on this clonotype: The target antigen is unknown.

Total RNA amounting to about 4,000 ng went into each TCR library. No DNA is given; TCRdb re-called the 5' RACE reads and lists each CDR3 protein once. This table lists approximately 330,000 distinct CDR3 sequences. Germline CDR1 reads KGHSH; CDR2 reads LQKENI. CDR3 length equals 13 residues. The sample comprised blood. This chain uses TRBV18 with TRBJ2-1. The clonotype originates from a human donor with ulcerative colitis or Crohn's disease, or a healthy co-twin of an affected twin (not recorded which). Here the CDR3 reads CASSPLGDNEQFF.